This T cell receptor beta chain was recorded in a study of blood T cell repertoires in COVID-19. The ends were cut back, 2 bases at V and 1 base at J, with 10 bases in the middle. The CDR3 extends over 15 amino acids. From germline, CDR1 is SGHNT and CDR2 YYREEE (reference sequence). Measured with immunoSEQ multiplex PCR; TCRdb has only the in-frame clones, and not every one. Of more than 85,000 clones in the sample, 75% to 85% were seen once. This chain connects TRBV5-4 to TRBJ2-4; D may be TRBD1 (6 bases). The sequence was obtained from a man aged 60 to 69 with acute or convalescent COVID-19. The sequenced sample was peripheral blood. This chain's CDR3 is CASSFTQGAKNIQYF. CDR3 coding DNA: TGTGCCAGCAGCTTCACCCAGGGGGCCAAAAACATTCAGTACTTC.